This T cell receptor beta chain emerged from a study of T cells in Graves' hyperthyroidism and ophthalmopathy. Study-wide points: Model output signaled ophthalmopathy a median about seven months ahead of onset.

Notes on this clonotype: Antigen specificity is unknown.

Under 3 months was the duration of disease in ophthalmopathy patients, who also had a Clinical Activity Score of at least 3 and a NOSPECS grade of at least 4. Clinical symptoms, serum thyroxine, TRAb, thyroid ultrasound and orbital computed tomography established diagnosis. It was RNA transcripts that yielded the amplified TCR beta CDR3 regions. The study used the HTBI primer set for a first-round RT-PCR of the TCR CDR3. In TCRdb, the multiplex PCR reads were re-called with MiXCR into one record per CDR3 protein. The sample carries 350,000 to 450,000 distinct CDR3 sequences, 11% to 15% recorded once. This CDR3 has 16 residues. Per the germline V gene, CDR1 is MDHEN and CDR2 is SYDVKM. V lost 4 bases, J lost 5 bases, and 5 bases stayed unmatched.

Sequenced sample: blood. This sequence was found in a man aged 50 to 60 with Graves' ophthalmopathy. The J gene is TRBJ2-1, the V gene TRBV28; TRBD2 matches at 13 bases. CDR3: CASSSPGTSGNNEQFF. DNA of the CDR3: TGTGCCAGCAGTTCTCCGGGGACTAGCGGGAACAATGAGCAGTTCTTC.